This TCR beta chain was observed in a study of PD-1 blockade in classical Hodgkin lymphoma (dated by TCRdb to the early 2020s). About the study as a whole: Nivolumab dosing was 3 mg/kg intravenously every 2 weeks, continuing until either disease progression or unacceptable toxicity. To define a peripheral blood immune signature of response to PD-1 blockade in classical Hodgkin lymphoma, the study combined TCR beta sequencing with CyTOF. Results the study describes overall, beyond this receptor: The study was restricted to a single clinical trial cohort, and the causes of repertoire differences, possibly disease activity or prior therapy, were left undefined. CD4+ but not CD8+ TCR diversity rose significantly by C4D1 (p=0.0027 vs p=0.16), most apparent in complete responders (p=0.02). Diversity was lower in patients who began nivolumab less than 1 year after ASCT, so these patients were left out of later analyses to avoid confounding by immune reconstitution. Newly diagnosed patients were reported to have lower baseline TCR diversity than healthy donors, and relapsed/refractory patients were reported to have lower baseline TCR diversity still. Baseline diversity similar to that of newly diagnosed patients was observed in trial patients achieving complete response, whereas significantly lower diversity was observed in partial responders and progressors.

The intended sense of this specimen's time point label: cycle 2 day 1 (C2D1) of nivolumab. Every trial patient had relapsed following autologous stem cell transplantation, and prior brentuximab vedotin exposure was what differed among cohorts A, B and C. The trial cohort included fewer than 60 patients with relapsed/refractory classical Hodgkin lymphoma, and each patient had a best overall response of complete response, partial response or progressive disease. Trial patients were treated with single-agent nivolumab in the multi-cohort phase II CheckMate 205 trial. An independent review committee assessed best overall response by applying the 2007 International Working Group response criteria. Trial PBMCs were collected immediately before nivolumab initiation (C1D1) and during therapy at cycle 2 day 1 and cycle 4 day 1. Peripheral blood was collected in 8 mL Vacutainer Cell Preparation Tubes, from which PBMCs were isolated by centrifugation and then cryopreserved.

Including the terminal cysteine and phenylalanine, the CDR3 comprises 13 residues. Only CDR3 DNA is held: 39 bases, read in frame from base 1. V drops 3 bases and J drops 1 base, leaving 6 bases in between. The germline V gene yields MDHEN for CDR1 and SYDVKM for CDR2. The Qiagen DNeasy kit was used to extract genomic DNA from unsorted PBMCs and from the negatively selected CD4+ and CD8+ fractions. TCR beta CDR3 regions were subjected to amplification by immunoSEQ multiplex PCR with primers that anneal to V and J segments. A synthetic immune receptor repertoire was used to minimize amplification bias, and remaining bias was computationally removed after sequencing. As for the authors' bioinformatics: Repertoire diversity was quantified as the Shannon entropy index using custom Python scripts. Unsorted, CD4+ and CD8+ repertoires were analyzed separately, except for combined analyses in which CD4+ and CD8+ sequences were merged in silico. A clone was considered expanded if an increase in frequency of at least 2-fold after treatment relative to C1D1 was found, and a pseudocount of 0.5 was applied to clones undetected at baseline. Singleton clones were defined as clones with 0 or 1 copy at C1D1, and non-singleton clones were defined as clones with 2 or more copies. By matching protein sequences in sorted samples from the same patient, clones expanded in unsorted samples were annotated as CD4+, CD8+ or unknown. Wilcoxon tests on paired samples were used to test diversity changes from C1D1 to C4D1. What TCRdb holds here is the immuneACCESS table cut down to in-frame rearrangements. Part of the clones is not present; checked against another copy, under half of the missing clones reflect an unresolved V gene, and the others are unexplained. V and J calls and clone size are as listed in that table; D and trimming were resolved from the DNA. This sample holds about 100,000 clones; approximately 90% were observed only once. The ten largest clones represent around 6.6% of the sample.

To note about this clone: This clone's antigen is unknown. No much larger clone exists at a distance of one base, and base qualities are not known.

This TCR was recovered from a human donor with classical Hodgkin lymphoma. Sequencing used peripheral blood mononuclear cells (PBMCs), obtained before the second cycle of nivolumab. The chain uses TRBV28 and TRBJ1-2; the D gene is not confidently resolved. The sequenced DNA is TGTGCCAGCAGTTTTGTTGGTAACTATGGCTACACCTTC. Its coded protein is CASSFVGNYGYTF.